This T cell receptor (beta chain) was sequenced in a study of T cells in localized non-small cell lung cancer (dated by TCRdb to 2018 to 2021). With respect to the entire study: The study analyzed T cell repertoires of under 250 early-stage NSCLC patients, comparing tumors and uninvolved tumor-adjacent lungs. All 240 or so NSCLC patients in the cohort were treatment-naive and had localized lung tumors that were resected. Of the NSCLC patients, approximately 130 were male and 107 were female, and the mean age was about 69 years.

In regard to this clone: Its antigen is not yet known. No base quality values were provided; no much bigger clone lies one nucleotide off.

The investigation overall reported the following: A median of roughly 60 of the top 100 tumor clones turned up in the paired uninvolved adjacent lung, and under 30 of those clones also ranked among the top 100 of that same adjacent lung. The highest T cell clonality was observed in uninvolved tumor-adjacent lung, where clonality exceeded that of tumor, suggesting that antigenic responses were more focused in uninvolved tumor-adjacent lung. Because multi-region tumor sequencing was not performed, intratumor heterogeneity could not be ruled out. Longer overall survival was associated with higher blood T cell density, whereas shorter survival was associated with higher adjacent-lung clonality. Since the design was exploratory, TCR variables were selected using unadjusted p-values with no false-discovery rate correction.

Counted from cysteine to phenylalanine, this CDR3 has 14 amino acids. The entry retains the CDR3 DNA only, 42 bases that are in frame from base 1. For CDR1 and CDR2, the germline V gene (reference sequence) lists LNHDA and SQIVND. V sheds 7 bases and J sheds 6 bases, leaving 16 bases between their ends. TCR beta CDR3 regions were sequenced from DNA using the immunoSEQ Assay. Per the source publication's procedure: To compute T cell density, TCR beta template counts were normalized to usable DNA, which was estimated by amplifying housekeeping genes. Using the preseqR package, richness was estimated by extrapolating to 120,000 templates for tissue samples and 400,000 templates for PBMC samples. Clonality was defined by subtracting Pielou's evenness from one. Differential abundance testing on productive amino-acid clonotypes, with a minimum total count of 5 and an alpha of 0.1, was used to identify tissue-enriched TCRs. The Jaccard Index and the Morisita Overlap Index were used to measure repertoire overlap between compartments. GLIPH clustered TCR beta CDR3s with public tetramer-defined viral CDR3s; viral motifs required at least three viral sequences plus V-gene enrichment. TCRdb took over this immuneACCESS table, retaining in-frame rearrangements with V and J assigned. Such tables are incomplete; in checked studies, under half of the missing clones stem from an unresolved V gene, and the remainder is unexplained. Clonal size and the V and J genes are those of that table, whereas D and trimming came from the DNA. The sample includes under 40,000 clones, with around 84% observed a single time. Together, the top ten hold about 36% of the sample.

At diagnosis, tumor, uninvolved tumor-adjacent lung and peripheral blood were collected and then preserved as a mix of FFPE and fresh-frozen material. Blood samples were analyzed as peripheral blood mononuclear cells for TCR repertoire profiling. The V and J genes are TRBV19 and TRBJ2-4, with TRBD2 tentatively as D gene (5 bases match). The TCR comes from a male donor aged 60 or over with stage II squamous cell lung carcinoma. The sequencing used peripheral blood, collected before any cancer treatment. In nucleotides, the sequence is TGTGCCAGTACTCAGACCGGGGTGCTAAACATTCAGTACTTC. Its product reads: CASTQTGVLNIQYF. With the rest looked up from the reference TRBV19 and TRBJ2-4 genes rather than sequenced, the full variable domain is DGGITQSPKYLFRKEGQNVTLSCEQNLNHDAMYWYRQDPGQGLRLIYYSQIVNDFQKGDIAEGYSVSREKKESFPLTVTSAQKNPTAFYLCASTQTGVLNIQYFGAGTRLSVL.